This T cell receptor beta chain was captured by sequencing in a study of T cell repertoires in cytomegalovirus infection. The wider study: In public TCR beta signatures, there were indications of both CMV infection and matching HLA type.

Study-level findings and limits: Within the response measured ex vivo, HLA-C-restricted CMV-specific TCR beta clonotypes were dominant.

This clonotype was picked up many times. As yet, its antigen is unknown. TCRdb itself ran the reads through MiXCR, one entry per CDR3 protein. Among about 200,000 distinct CDR3 sequences listed, about a tenth were seen once. Germline V gene sequence: CDR1 SGHAT, CDR2 FQNNGV. The CDR3 covers 14 residues. Trimming left V 1 base short and J 4 bases short, with 10 bases between. The chain uses TRBV11-2 and TRBJ2-5, with unresolved D. This receptor was obtained from a human donor in good health (CMV status not recorded). Some clones in this sample may be carry-over from other donors' samples. The sequenced sample was PBMCs. The CDR3 here is CASSLVSGAETQYF. CDR3 nucleotide sequence: TGTGCCAGCAGCTTAGTGTCGGGCGCAGAGACCCAGTACTTC.